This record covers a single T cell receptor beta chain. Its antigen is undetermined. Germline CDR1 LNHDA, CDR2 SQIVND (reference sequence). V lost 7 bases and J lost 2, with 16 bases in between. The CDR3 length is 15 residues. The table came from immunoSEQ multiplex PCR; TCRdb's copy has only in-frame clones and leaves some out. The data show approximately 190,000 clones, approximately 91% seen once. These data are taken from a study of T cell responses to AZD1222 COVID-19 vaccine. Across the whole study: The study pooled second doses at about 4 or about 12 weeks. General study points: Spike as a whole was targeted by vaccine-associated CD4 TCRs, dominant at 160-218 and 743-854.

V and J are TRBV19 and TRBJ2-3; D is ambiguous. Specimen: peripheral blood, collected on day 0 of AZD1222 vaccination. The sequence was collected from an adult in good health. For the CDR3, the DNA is TGTGCCAGTACCTCGCAAGGGTCTCTCACAGATACGCAGTATTTT. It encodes CASTSQGSLTDTQYF.